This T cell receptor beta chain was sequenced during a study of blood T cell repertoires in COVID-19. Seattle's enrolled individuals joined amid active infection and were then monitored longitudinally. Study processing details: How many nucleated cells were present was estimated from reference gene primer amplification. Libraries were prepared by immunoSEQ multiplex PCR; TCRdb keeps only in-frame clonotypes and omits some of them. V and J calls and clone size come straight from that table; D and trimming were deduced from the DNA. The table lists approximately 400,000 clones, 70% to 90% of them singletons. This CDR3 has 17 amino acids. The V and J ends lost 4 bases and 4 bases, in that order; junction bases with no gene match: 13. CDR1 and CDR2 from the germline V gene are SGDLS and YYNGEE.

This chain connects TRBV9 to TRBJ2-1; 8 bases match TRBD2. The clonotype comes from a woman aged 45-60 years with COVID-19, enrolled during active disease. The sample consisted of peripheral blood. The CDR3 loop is CASSFPLAGKTYNEQFF. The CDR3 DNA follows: TGTGCCAGCAGCTTTCCCTTAGCGGGGAAAACTTACAATGAGCAGTTCTTC.